The TCR beta chain under discussion was sequenced for a study of blood T cell repertoires in COVID-19. Study information: COVID-19 samples collected from the United States, Italy and Spain covered acute and convalescent phases. T cells, B-cell-depleted T cells, or PBMCs provided the cDNA or gDNA that served as material.

This clone has just one count. Measured with immunoSEQ multiplex PCR; TCRdb has only the in-frame clones, and not every one. The repertoire holds approximately 29,000 clones, with approximately 83% as singletons. The CDR3 totals 13 residues. Trimming cost V 2 bases and J 7 bases, with 9 bases left between them. CDR1 is LGHDT, CDR2 YNNKEL, per germline (reference sequence). The sequence derives from a woman aged 55-69 years with active COVID-19. The V gene is TRBV3-1 (or the pseudogene TRBV3-2), the J gene TRBJ2-1; D gene uncertain. Sequenced input: peripheral blood. The CDR3 protein is CASSQNSRNEQFF. CDR3 nucleotide sequence: TGTGCCAGCAGCCAAAATTCTAGGAATGAGCAGTTCTTC.